This T cell receptor (beta chain) was profiled in a study of blood T cell repertoires in COVID-19. Study as a whole: From the United States, Italy and Spain came samples of acute and convalescent COVID-19. PBMCs, B-cell-depleted T cells, or T cells provided the cDNA or gDNA that made up the material.

With V trimmed by 4 bases and J by 6 bases, 7 bases remained unmatched. Germline V lookup: CDR1 KGHSY, CDR2 FQNENV. The CDR3 length is 14 residues. Authors' methods: Estimation of nucleated cell counts relied on the amplification of reference gene primers. The table came from immunoSEQ multiplex PCR; TCRdb's copy has only in-frame clones and leaves some out. V and J calls and clone size follow that table, whereas D and trimming were derived from the DNA. The repertoire consists of about 72,000 clones, with roughly 88% occurring once and the leading ten covering approximately 31%. The chain is built from TRBV16 and TRBJ1-2, with 8 bases aligning to TRBD1. The receptor's source is a man aged 50 to 59 with acute or convalescent COVID-19. The specimen was peripheral blood. The CDR3, as DNA: TGTGCCAGCAGCCCCCGGACAGGGTTAAATGGCTACACCTTC. Its translation: CASSPRTGLNGYTF. The entire variable domain, with the rest obtained from reference TRBV16 and TRBJ1-2, is as follows: GEEVAQTPKHLVRGEGQKAKLYCAPIKGHSYVFWYQQVLKNEFKFLISFQNENVFDETGMPKERFSAKCLPNSPCSLEIQATKLEDSAVYFCASSPRTGLNGYTFGSGTRLTVV.